The sequence of this T cell receptor (beta chain) was determined in a study of PD-1 blockade in classical Hodgkin lymphoma (dated by TCRdb to 2020 to 2021). Describing the broader study: Nivolumab dosing was 3 mg/kg intravenously every 2 weeks, continuing until either disease progression or unacceptable toxicity. To define a peripheral blood immune signature of response to PD-1 blockade in classical Hodgkin lymphoma, the study combined TCR beta sequencing with CyTOF. The study at large found these results: Diversity was lower in patients who began nivolumab less than 1 year after ASCT, so these patients were left out of later analyses to avoid confounding by immune reconstitution. By C4D1, a significant rise was seen in CD4+ TCR diversity but not in CD8+ TCR diversity (p=0.0027 vs p=0.16), and the rise was most apparent among complete responders (p=0.02). Trial patients with a complete response had baseline diversity similar to that of newly diagnosed patients, while partial responders and progressors had significantly lower diversity. Baseline TCR diversity was reported to be lower in newly diagnosed patients than in healthy donors and to be lower still in relapsed/refractory patients. Only a single clinical trial cohort was studied, and what caused the repertoire differences, possibly disease activity or prior therapy, remained undefined.

The meaning of the sample's time point label: cycle 4 day 1 (C4D1), after 6 weeks of nivolumab. Relapse after autologous stem cell transplantation had occurred in all trial patients, and cohorts A, B and C were distinguished by prior brentuximab vedotin exposure. The trial cohort comprised a few dozen patients with relapsed/refractory classical Hodgkin lymphoma whose best overall responses were complete response, partial response or progressive disease. Trial patients were treated with single-agent nivolumab in the multi-cohort phase II CheckMate 205 trial. An independent review committee assessed best overall response using the 2007 International Working Group response criteria. Trial PBMCs were collected immediately before nivolumab initiation (C1D1) and during therapy at cycle 2 day 1 and cycle 4 day 1. Peripheral blood was collected in 8 mL Vacutainer Cell Preparation Tubes, from which PBMCs were isolated by centrifugation and then cryopreserved.

CDR1 and CDR2, looked up from the germline V gene (reference sequence), are LNHDA and SQIVND. Reading from cysteine to phenylalanine, the CDR3 counts 15 amino acids. Only the CDR3 portion is preserved as DNA: 45 bases, with reading frame beginning at the first base. Between the V and J ends, shortened by 3 bases and 4 bases respectively, the junction contains 12 bases. As regards this clone: The target of this receptor is not known. Base quality data are lacking; no much larger clone is found one base away.

Genomic DNA was isolated using the Qiagen DNeasy kit from unsorted PBMCs as well as from negatively selected CD4+ and CD8+ fractions. TCR beta CDR3 regions were subjected to amplification by immunoSEQ multiplex PCR with primers that anneal to V and J segments. A synthetic immune receptor repertoire was used to minimize amplification bias, and any remaining bias was removed computationally after sequencing. In the authors' own workflow: Custom Python scripts were used to quantify repertoire diversity as the Shannon entropy index. Unsorted, CD4+ and CD8+ repertoires were examined separately, except in combined analyses, for which CD4+ and CD8+ sequences were merged in silico. Clonal expansion was defined as at least a 2-fold frequency increase after treatment relative to C1D1, with a pseudocount of 0.5 for undetected baseline clones. Clones with 0 or 1 copy at C1D1 were defined as singleton clones, while clones with 2 or more copies were defined as non-singleton clones. Clones expanded in unsorted samples were labelled as CD4+, CD8+ or unknown by matching protein sequences in sorted samples from the same patient. Wilcoxon tests on paired samples were used to test diversity changes from C1D1 to C4D1. TCRdb obtained this table from immuneACCESS and retained in-frame rearrangements with V and J assigned. These tables miss some clones; where compared with another copy, unresolved V genes account for less than half of the shortfall, and the remainder is unexplained. V and J calls and clone size follow that table, whereas D and trimming were derived from the DNA. The sample table contains tens of thousands of clones; only one count was recorded for about 85% of them. Jointly, the top ten make up roughly 8.7% of the sample.

The sample was peripheral blood mononuclear cells (PBMCs), taken before the fourth cycle of nivolumab. This sequence uses TRBV19 and TRBJ1-4; the D gene is possibly TRBD1, with 5 bases matching. This receptor was taken from a human donor with classical Hodgkin lymphoma. Here the CDR3 is given as CASSILGLLNEKLFF. DNA sequence: TGTGCCAGTAGTATCCTGGGACTGCTTAATGAAAAACTGTTTTTT. Reference TRBV19 and TRBJ1-4 genes cover what lies past the CDR3, so the full variable domain is DGGITQSPKYLFRKEGQNVTLSCEQNLNHDAMYWYRQDPGQGLRLIYYSQIVNDFQKGDIAEGYSVSREKKESFPLTVTSAQKNPTAFYLCASSILGLLNEKLFFGSGTQLSVL.